This T cell receptor beta chain was observed in a study of blood T cell repertoires in COVID-19 (TCRdb year 2020). Looking at the study overall: Samples from collaborators originated in the United States, Italy and Spain and spanned both the acute and convalescent phases of COVID-19. The repertoires were made available in a free public database intended to serve as a resource for research on the immune response to SARS-CoV-2. Samples came from the ongoing ImmuneRACE study (first 160 participants) plus 1,254 subjects from 6 global collaborators. The dataset comprised deeply sampled blood TCRbeta repertoires from subjects exposed to, actively infected with, or recovered from COVID-19. A de-identified subject ID, COVID-19 status, age in years and sex were almost always included in the sample metadata. The prospective study material was composed of cDNA or gDNA derived from T cells, B-cell-depleted T cells, or PBMCs. Where available, HLA class I and class II types were taken from metadata supplied by the sample provider and were not determined by assay-based typing.

TCRbeta CDR3 regions were amplified from genomic DNA by means of the immunoSEQ Assay, a bias-controlled multiplex PCR. As for the original processing: The number of nucleated cells in each sample was estimated by amplification of reference gene primers within the assay. To quantify the absolute abundance of each unique TCRbeta CDR3 rearrangement, sequence reads were collapsed and filtered. For each sample, productive Simpson clonality was calculated by taking the square root of Simpson's diversity index across productive rearrangements. Imported from immuneACCESS, the table was reduced by TCRdb to in-frame sequences with V and J called. These copies leave out some clones; in studies compared against another copy, an unresolved V gene accounts for under half, and the cause of the remainder is not known. The V and J calls and the clone size are those of that table, but D and trimming were determined from the DNA. The sample yields a few hundred thousand clones; roughly nine tenths were counted once. The top ten clones comprise more than 0.95% of the sample.

Collaborating institutions collected whole blood in K2EDTA tubes following their own protocols. For TCRbeta analysis, collaborators shipped samples in one of three forms: frozen whole blood, isolated PBMCs, or DNA extracted from either of those sample types. To note about this clone: Its antigen specificity is not known. It is unclear where the CDR3 begins or ends on the DNA, so no DNA is shown, and the CDR3 is as TCRdb lists it.

General findings and caveats noted by the study authors: Clinical and demographic metadata were provided uncurated, with the amount varying by source and participant.

From cysteine to phenylalanine, the CDR3 is 15 amino acids long. CDR1 and CDR2, looked up from the germline V gene, are MDHEN and SYDVKM. The rearranged chain carries TRBV28 and TRBJ1-1; the DNA was not used to check the table's D call, TRBD1. The sequence was collected from a man between 40 and 49 years old with acute or convalescent COVID-19. Sequencing was done on a sample of peripheral blood. The CDR3 reads CASSFLAGGNTEAFF.